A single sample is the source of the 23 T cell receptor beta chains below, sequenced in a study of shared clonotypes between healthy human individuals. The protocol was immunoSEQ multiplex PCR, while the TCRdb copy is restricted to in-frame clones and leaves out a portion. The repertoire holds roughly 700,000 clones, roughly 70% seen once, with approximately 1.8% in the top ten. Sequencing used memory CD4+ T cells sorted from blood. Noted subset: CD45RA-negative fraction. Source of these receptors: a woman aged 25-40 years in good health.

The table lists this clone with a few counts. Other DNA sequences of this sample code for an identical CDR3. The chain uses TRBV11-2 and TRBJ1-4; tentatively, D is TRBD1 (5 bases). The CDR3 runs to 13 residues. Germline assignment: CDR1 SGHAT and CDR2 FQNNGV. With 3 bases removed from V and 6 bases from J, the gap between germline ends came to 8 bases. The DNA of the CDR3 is TGTGCCAGCAGCTTGGGGGGGGATGAAAAACTGTTTTTT. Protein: CASSLGGDEKLFF. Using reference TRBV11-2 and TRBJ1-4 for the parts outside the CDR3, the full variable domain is EAGVAQSPRYKIIEKRQSVAFWCNPISGHATLYWYQQILGQGPKLLIQFQNNGVVDDSQLPKDRFSAERLKGVDSTLKIQPAKLEDSAVYLCASSLGGDEKLFFGSGTQLSVL.

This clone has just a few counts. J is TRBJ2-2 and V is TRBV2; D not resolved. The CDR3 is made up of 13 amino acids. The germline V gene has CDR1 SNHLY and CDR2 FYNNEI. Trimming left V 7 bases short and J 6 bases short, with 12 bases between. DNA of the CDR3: TGTGCCAGCAATCAAGAGAGGTCCGGGGAGCTGTTTTTT. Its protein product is CASNQERSGELFF.

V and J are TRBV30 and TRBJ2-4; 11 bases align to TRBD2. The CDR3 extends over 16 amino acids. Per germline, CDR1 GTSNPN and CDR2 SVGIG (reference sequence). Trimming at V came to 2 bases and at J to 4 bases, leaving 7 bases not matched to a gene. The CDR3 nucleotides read TGTGCCTGGAGTCTCATAGCGGGAGGGGAGAAAAACATTCAGTACTTC. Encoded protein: CAWSLIAGGEKNIQYF.

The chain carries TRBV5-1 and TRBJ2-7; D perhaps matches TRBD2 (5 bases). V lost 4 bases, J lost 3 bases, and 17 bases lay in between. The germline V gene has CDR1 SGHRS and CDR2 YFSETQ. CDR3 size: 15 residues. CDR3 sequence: CASSPGPTGGYEQYF. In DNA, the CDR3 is TGCGCCAGCAGCCCCGGCCCGACTGGAGGCTACGAGCAGTACTTC.

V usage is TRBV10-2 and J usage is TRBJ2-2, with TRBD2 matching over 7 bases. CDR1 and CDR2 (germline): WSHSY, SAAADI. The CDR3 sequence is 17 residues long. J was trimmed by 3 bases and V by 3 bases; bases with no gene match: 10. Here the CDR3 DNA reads TGCGCCAGCAGTGAAGACCAGCGGGAACAATACACCGGGGAGCTGTTTTTT. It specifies CASSEDQREQYTGELFF.

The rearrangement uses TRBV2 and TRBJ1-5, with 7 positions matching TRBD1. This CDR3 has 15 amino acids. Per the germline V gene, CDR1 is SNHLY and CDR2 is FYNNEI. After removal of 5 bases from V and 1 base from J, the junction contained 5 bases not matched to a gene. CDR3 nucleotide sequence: TGTGCCAGCAGTATACAGGGGTTGAGCAATCAGCCCCAGCATTTT. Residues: CASSIQGLSNQPQHF.

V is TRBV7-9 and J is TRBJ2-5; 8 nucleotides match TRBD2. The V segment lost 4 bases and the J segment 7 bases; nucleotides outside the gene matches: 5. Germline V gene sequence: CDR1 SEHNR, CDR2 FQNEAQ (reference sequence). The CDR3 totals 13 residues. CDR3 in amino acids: CASSSGLGATQYF. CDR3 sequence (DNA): TGTGCCAGCAGCTCGGGACTAGGAGCGACCCAGTACTTC.

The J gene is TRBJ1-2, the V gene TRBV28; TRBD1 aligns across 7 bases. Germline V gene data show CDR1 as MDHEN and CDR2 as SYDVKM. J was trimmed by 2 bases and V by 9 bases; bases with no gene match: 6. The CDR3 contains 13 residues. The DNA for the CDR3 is TGTGCCAGTAACAGGGGAGAGAACTATGGCTACACCTTC. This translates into CASNRGENYGYTF.

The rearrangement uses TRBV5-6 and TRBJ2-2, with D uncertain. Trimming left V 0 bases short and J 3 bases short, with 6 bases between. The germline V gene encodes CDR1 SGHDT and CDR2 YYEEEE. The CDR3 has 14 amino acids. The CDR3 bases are TGTGCCAGCAGCTTGGCGAGCTACACCGGGGAGCTGTTTTTT. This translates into CASSLASYTGELFF.

The CDR3 is CASSLEMAGQETQYF. The CDR3 bases are TGCGCCAGCAGCTTGGAAATGGCAGGGCAAGAGACCCAGTACTTC. The chain uses TRBV5-1 and TRBJ2-5; perhaps TRBD1 as D (5 bases). The germline CDR1 and CDR2 sequences are SGHRS and YFSETQ. CDR3 length: 15 residues. The germline V and J ends were trimmed by 0 bases and 2 bases, with 11 bases remaining between them.

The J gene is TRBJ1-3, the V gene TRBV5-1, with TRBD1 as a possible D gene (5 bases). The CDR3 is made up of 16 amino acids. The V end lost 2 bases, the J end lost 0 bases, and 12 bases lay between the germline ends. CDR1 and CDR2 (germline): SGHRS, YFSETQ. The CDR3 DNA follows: TGCGCCAGCAGCTTAACGTCAGGGCCCTCTGGAAACACCATATATTTT. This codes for CASSLTSGPSGNTIYF.

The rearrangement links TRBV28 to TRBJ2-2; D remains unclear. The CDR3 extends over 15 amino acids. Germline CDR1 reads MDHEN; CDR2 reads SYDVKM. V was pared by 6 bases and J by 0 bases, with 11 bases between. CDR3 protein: CASSLRLSNTGELFF. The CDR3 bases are TGTGCCAGCAGCCTTCGGCTCTCGAACACCGGGGAGCTGTTTTTT.

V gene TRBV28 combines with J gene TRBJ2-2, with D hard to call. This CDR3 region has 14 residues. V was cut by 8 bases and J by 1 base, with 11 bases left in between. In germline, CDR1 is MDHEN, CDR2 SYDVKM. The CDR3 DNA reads TGTGCCAGCTTTCGGGCAGTGAACACCGGGGAGCTGTTTTTT. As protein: CASFRAVNTGELFF.

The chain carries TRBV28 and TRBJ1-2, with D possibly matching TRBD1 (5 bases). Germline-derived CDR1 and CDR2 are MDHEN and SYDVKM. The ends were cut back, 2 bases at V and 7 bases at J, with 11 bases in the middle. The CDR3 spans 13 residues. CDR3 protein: CASSLVPGLGYTF. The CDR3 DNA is TGTGCCAGCAGTTTAGTACCAGGGCTTGGCTACACCTTC.

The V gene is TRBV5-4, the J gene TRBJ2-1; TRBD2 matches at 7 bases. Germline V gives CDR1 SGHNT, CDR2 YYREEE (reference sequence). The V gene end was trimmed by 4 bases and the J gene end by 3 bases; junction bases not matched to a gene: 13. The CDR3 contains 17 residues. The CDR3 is CASSEVGGGGYYNEQFF. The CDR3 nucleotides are TGTGCCAGCAGCGAGGTTGGTGGGGGGGGTTACTACAATGAGCAGTTCTTC.

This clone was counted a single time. The CDR3: CASSLTPRGYTEAFF. As DNA, the CDR3 is TGTGCCAGCAGTTTAACCCCCAGGGGATATACTGAAGCTTTCTTT. The rearrangement uses TRBV27 and TRBJ1-1; D is possibly TRBD1 (6 bases). CDR3 length: 15 amino acids. CDR1 MNHEY and CDR2 SMNVEV come from the germline V gene (reference sequence). Trimming cost V 2 bases and J 5 bases, with 15 bases left between them.

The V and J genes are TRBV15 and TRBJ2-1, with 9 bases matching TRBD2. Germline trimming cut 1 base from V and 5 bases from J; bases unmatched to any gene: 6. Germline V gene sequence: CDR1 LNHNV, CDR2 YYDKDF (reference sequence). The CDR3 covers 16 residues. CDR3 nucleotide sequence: TGTGCCACCAGCAGAGGCGGGACTAGCAGAAACAATGAGCAGTTCTTC. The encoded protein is CATSRGGTSRNNEQFF. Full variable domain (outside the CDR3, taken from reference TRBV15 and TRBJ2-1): DAMVIQNPRYQVTQFGKPVTLSCSQTLNHNVMYWYQQKSSQAPKLLFHYYDKDFNNEADTPDNFQSRRPNTSFCFLDIRSPGLGDTAMYLCATSRGGTSRNNEQFFGPGTRLTVL.

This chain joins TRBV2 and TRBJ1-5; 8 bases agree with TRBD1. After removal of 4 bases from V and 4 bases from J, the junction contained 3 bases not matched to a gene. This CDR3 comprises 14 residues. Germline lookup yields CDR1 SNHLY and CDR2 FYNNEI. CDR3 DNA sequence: TGTGCCAGCAGTGCCACAGGGGGAAATCAGCCCCAGCATTTT. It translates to CASSATGGNQPQHF.

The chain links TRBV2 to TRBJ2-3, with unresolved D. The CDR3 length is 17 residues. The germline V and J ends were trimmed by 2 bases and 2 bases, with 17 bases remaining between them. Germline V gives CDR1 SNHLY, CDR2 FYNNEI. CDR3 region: CASSERFGGSNTDTQYF. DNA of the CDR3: TGTGCCAGCAGTGAAAGGTTCGGCGGATCAAACACAGATACGCAGTATTTT.

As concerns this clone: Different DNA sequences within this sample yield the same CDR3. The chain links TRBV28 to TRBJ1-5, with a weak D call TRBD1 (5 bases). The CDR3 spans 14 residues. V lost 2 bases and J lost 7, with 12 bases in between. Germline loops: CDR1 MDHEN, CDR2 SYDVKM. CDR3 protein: CASSLQGGGQPQHF. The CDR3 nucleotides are TGTGCCAGCAGTTTACAGGGTGGTGGACAGCCCCAGCATTTT.

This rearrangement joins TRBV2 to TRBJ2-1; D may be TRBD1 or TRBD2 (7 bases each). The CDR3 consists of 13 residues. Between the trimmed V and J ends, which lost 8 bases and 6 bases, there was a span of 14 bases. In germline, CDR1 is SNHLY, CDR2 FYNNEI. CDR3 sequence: CASGAGQLNEQFF. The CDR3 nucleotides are TGTGCCAGCGGAGCGGGACAGCTCAATGAGCAGTTCTTC. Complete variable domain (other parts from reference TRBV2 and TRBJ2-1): EPEVTQTPSHQVTQMGQEVILRCVPISNHLYFYWYRQILGQKVEFLVSFYNNEISEKSEIFDDQFSVERPDGSNFTLKIRSTKLEDSAMYFCASGAGQLNEQFFGPGTRLTVL.

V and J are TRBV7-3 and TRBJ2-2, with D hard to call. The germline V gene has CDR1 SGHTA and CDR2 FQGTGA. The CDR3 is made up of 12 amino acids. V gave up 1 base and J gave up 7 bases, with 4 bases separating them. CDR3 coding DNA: TGTGCCAGCAGCTTAAGTCTCGGGGAGCTGTTTTTT. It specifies CASSLSLGELFF.

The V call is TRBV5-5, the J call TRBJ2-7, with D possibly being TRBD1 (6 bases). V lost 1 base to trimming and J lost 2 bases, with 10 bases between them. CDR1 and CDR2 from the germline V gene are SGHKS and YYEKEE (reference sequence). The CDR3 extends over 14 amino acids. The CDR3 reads CASSLYRDTYEQYF. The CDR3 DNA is TGTGCCAGCAGCTTGTACAGGGACACCTACGAGCAGTACTTC.